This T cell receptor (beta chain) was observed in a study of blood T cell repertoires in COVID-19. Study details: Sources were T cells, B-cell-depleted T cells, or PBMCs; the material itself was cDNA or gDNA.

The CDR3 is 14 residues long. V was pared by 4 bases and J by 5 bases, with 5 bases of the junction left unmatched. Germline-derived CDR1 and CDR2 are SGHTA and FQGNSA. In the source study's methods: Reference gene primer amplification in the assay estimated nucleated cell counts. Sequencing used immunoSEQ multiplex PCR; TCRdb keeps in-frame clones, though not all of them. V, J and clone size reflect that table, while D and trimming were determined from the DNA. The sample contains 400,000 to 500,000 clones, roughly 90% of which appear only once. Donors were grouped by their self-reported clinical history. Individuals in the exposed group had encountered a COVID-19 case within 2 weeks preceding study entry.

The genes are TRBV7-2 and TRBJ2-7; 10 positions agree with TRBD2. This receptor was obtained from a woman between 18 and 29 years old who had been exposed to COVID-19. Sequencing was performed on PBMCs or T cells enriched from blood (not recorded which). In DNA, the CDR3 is TGTGCCAGCAGCTCGGGACTAGCGTCCCACGAGCAGTACTTC. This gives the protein CASSSGLASHEQYF.